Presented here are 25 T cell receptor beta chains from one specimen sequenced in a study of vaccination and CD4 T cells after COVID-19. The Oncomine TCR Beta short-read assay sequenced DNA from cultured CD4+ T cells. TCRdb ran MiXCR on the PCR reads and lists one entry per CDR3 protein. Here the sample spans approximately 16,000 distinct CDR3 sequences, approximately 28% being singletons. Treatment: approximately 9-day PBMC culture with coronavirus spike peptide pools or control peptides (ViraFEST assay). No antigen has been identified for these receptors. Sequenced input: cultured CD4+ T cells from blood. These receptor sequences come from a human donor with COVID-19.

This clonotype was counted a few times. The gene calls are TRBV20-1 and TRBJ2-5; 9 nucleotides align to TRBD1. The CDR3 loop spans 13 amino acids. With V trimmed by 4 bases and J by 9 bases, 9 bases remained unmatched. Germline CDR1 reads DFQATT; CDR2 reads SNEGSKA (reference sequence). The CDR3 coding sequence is TGCAGTGCTACCTTGGGGACAGGGTTTTCCCAGTACTTC. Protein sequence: CSATLGTGFSQYF.

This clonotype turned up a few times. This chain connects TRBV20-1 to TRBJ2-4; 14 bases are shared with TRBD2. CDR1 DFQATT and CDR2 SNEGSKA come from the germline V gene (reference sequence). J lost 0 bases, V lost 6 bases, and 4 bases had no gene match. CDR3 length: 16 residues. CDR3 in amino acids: CSAGTSGGIAKNIQYF. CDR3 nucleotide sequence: TGCAGTGCGGGGACTAGCGGGGGTATAGCCAAAAACATTCAGTACTTC.

The CDR3 region is CSARGQEDQPQHF. Written as DNA, the CDR3 is TGCAGTGCTAGAGGGCAGGAGGATCAGCCCCAGCATTTT. V gene TRBV20-1 combines with J gene TRBJ1-5; D uncertain. V was shortened by 1 base and J by 5 bases, with 9 bases between the two germline ends. The CDR3 extends over 13 amino acids. From germline, CDR1 is DFQATT and CDR2 SNEGSKA (reference sequence).

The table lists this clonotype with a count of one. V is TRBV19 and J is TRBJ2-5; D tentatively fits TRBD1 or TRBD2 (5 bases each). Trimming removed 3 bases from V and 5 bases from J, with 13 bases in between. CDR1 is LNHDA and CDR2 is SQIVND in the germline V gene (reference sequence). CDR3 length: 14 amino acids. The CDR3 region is CASSIPGWGETQYF. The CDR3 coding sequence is TGTGCCAGTAGTATCCCGGGATGGGGGGAGACCCAGTACTTC.

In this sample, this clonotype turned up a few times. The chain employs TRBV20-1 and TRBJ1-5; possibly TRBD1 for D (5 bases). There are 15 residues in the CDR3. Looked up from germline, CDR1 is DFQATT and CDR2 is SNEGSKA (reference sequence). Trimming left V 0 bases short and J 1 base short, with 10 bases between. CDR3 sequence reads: CSARDMGVSNQPQHF. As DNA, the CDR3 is TGCAGTGCTAGAGATATGGGGGTAAGCAATCAGCCCCAGCATTTT.

The CDR3 sequence is CASSHPGFYGYTF. The CDR3 DNA follows: TGTGCCAGCAGCCACCCGGGGTTCTATGGCTACACCTTC. V is TRBV7-2 and J is TRBJ1-2; D is undetermined. Germline values: CDR1 SGHTA, CDR2 FQGNSA. V gave up 5 bases and J gave up 4 bases, with 11 bases separating them. This CDR3 has 13 residues.

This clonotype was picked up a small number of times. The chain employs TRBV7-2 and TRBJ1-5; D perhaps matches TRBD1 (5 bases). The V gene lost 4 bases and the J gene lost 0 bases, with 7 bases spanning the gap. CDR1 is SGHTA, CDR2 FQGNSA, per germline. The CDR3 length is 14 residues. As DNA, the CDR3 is TGTGCCAGCAGCTCCGGGGCTAGCAATCAGCCCCAGCATTTT. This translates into CASSSGASNQPQHF.

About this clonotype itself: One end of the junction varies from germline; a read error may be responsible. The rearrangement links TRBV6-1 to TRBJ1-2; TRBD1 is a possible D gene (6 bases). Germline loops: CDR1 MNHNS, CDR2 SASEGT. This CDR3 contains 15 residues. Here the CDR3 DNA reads TGTGCCAGCAGTCGTTCCGGGAGGGGGAACTATGGCCACACCTTC. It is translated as CASSRSGRGNYGHTF.

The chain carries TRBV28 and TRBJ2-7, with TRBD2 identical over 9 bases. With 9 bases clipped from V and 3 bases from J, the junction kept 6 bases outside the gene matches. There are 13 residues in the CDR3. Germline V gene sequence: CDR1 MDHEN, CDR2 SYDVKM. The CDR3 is CASRAGGLYEQYF. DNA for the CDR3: TGTGCCAGTAGAGCGGGGGGCCTCTACGAGCAGTACTTC.

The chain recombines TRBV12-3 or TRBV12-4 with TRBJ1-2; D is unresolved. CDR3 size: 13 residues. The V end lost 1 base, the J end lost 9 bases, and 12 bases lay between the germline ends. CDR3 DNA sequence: TGTGCCAGCAGTTTAGGTGCAGGAGGTAGCTACACCTTC. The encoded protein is CASSLGAGGSYTF.

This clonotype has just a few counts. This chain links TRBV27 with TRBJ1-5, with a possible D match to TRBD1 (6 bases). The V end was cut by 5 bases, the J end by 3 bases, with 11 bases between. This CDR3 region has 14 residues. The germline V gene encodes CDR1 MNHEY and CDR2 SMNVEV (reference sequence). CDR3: CASSNQGNNQPQHF. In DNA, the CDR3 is TGTGCCAGCAGTAACCAGGGGAACAATCAGCCCCAGCATTTT.

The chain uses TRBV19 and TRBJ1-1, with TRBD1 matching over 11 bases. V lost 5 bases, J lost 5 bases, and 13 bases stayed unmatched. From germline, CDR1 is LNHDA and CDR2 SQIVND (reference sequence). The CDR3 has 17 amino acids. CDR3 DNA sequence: TGTGCCAGTAGTTCCCCCGGACAGGGGGCGGGGTCTACTGAAGCTTTCTTT. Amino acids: CASSSPGQGAGSTEAFF.

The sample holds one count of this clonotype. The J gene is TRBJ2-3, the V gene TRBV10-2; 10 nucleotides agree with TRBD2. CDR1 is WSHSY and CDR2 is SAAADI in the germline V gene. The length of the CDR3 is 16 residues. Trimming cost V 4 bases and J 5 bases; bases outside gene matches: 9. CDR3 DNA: TGCGCCAGCAGTGGAAAAAGCGGGGGGGCTGGAGATACGCAGTATTTT. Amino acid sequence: CASSGKSGGAGDTQYF.

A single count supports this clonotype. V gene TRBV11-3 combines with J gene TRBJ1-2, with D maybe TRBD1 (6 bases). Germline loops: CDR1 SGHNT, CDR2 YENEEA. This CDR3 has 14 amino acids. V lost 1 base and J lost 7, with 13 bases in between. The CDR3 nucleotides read TGTGCCAGCAGCTTAGCGGGGGCGCTCGGTGGCTACACCTTC. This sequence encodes CASSLAGALGGYTF.

CDR3 protein: CASSDRVLTGELFF. For the CDR3, the DNA is TGTGCCAGCAGTGACCGTGTTCTCACCGGGGAGCTGTTTTTT. The chain carries TRBV25-1 and TRBJ2-2; no clear D gene. Trimming pared 3 bases from V and 4 bases from J, leaving 9 bases between. Germline-derived CDR1 and CDR2 are MGHDK and SYGVNS. This CDR3 has 14 amino acids.

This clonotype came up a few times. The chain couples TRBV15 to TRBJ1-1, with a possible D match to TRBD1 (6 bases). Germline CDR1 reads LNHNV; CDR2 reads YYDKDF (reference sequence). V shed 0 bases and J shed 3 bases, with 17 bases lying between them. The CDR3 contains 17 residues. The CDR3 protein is CATSRDWGKGQYTEAFF. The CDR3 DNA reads TGTGCCACCAGCAGAGACTGGGGAAAAGGACAGTACACTGAAGCTTTCTTT.

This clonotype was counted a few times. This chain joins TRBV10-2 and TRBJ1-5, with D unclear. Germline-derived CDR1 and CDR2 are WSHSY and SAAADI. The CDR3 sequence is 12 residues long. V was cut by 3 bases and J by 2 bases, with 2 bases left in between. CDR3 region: CASSDRNQPQHF. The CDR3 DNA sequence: TGCGCCAGCAGTGACCGCAATCAGCCCCAGCATTTT.

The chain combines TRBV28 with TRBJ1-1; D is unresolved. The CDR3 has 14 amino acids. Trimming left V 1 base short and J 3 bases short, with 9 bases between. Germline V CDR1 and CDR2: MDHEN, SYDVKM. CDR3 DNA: TGTGCCAGCAGTTTATCAGCCAGGTACACTGAAGCTTTCTTT. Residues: CASSLSARYTEAFF.

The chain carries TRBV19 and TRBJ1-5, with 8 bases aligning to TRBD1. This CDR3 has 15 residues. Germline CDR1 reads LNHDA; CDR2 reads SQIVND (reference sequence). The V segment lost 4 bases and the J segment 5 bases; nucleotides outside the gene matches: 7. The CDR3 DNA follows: TGTGCCAGTAGTACCCGGACAGGGTCAGATCAGCCCCAGCATTTT. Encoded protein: CASSTRTGSDQPQHF.

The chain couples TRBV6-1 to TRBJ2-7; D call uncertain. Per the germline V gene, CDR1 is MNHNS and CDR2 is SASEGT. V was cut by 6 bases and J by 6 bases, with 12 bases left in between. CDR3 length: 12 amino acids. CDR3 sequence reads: CASSPGPGEQYF. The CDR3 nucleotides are TGTGCCAGCAGCCCAGGACCGGGCGAGCAGTACTTC.

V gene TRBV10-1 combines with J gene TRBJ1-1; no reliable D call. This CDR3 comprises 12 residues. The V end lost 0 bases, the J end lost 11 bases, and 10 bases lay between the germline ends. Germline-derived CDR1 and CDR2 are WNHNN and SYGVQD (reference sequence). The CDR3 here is CASSESGNNAFF. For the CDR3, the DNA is TGCGCCAGCAGTGAGTCGGGGAATAACGCTTTCTTT.

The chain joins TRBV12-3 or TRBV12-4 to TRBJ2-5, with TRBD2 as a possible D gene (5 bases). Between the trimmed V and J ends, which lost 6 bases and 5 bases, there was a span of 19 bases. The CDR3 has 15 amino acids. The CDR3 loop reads CASSQRVDYKETQYF. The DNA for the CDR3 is TGTGCCAGCAGCCAAAGGGTAGACTATAAGGAGACCCAGTACTTC.

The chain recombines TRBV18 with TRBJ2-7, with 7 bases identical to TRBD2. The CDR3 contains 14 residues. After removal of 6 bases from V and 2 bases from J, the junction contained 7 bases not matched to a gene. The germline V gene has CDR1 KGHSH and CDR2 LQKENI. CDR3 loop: CASSGTGGAYEQYF. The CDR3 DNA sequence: TGTGCCAGCTCCGGGACGGGAGGCGCCTACGAGCAGTACTTC.

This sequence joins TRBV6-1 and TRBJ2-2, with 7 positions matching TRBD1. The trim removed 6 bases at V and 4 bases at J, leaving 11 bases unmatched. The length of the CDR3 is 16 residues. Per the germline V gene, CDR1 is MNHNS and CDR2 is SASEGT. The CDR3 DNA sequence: TGTGCCAGCAGAATACAGGGGCGCCTAGTCACCGGGGAGCTGTTTTTT. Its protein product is CASRIQGRLVTGELFF.

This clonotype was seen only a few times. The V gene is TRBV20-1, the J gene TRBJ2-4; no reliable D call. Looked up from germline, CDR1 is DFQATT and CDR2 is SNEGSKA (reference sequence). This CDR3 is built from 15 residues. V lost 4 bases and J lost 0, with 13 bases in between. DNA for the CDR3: TGCAGTGCTACCCCCTCTGCCGTAGCCAAAAACATTCAGTACTTC. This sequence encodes CSATPSAVAKNIQYF.